This T cell receptor beta chain was recorded in a study of CD8 T cells in ankylosing spondylitis. The study's findings and limits: Seven or eight highly homologous variants made up a TCR beta motif, and this motif appeared characteristic of ankylosing spondylitis blood. A number of the motif variants had already been described in reactive arthritis synovial fluid and blood. Reported data indicate significant enrichment of disease-linked clones within matched ankylosing spondylitis synovial fluid.

TCRdb recomputed calls from the 5' RACE reads with MiXCR, one row per CDR3 protein. This table holds roughly 700,000 distinct CDR3 sequences, around 17% found once. This clonotype has a count of ten or more. Antigen unknown. There are 12 residues in the CDR3. Between the trimmed V and J ends, which lost 7 bases and 1 base, there was a span of 10 bases. The germline gives CDR1 SQVTM, CDR2 ANQGSEA. V usage is TRBV29-1 and J usage is TRBJ2-5, with D maybe TRBD2 (6 bases). The sequenced sample consisted of blood, either unsorted or a sorted T cell fraction (not recorded which). This sequence was found in a male donor with ankylosing spondylitis. The CDR3: CSGLEGQETQYF. CDR3 DNA: TGCAGCGGGTTGGAGGGCCAAGAGACCCAGTACTTC.